This passage covers 3 T cell receptor beta chains from one sample sequenced in a study of identical twins. From the 5' RACE reads, TCRdb called clonotypes with MiXCR, one entry per CDR3 protein. Of some 500,000 distinct CDR3 sequences listed, 9% to 10% are singletons. The sample was also linked to a second study, of yellow fever vaccine responses in identical twins.

The sequencing input was PBMCs. The source of these receptors is a woman in her late teens or twenties in good health.

This chain uses TRBV12-3 or TRBV12-4 with TRBJ2-1, with 11 positions matching TRBD2. V gave up 2 bases and J gave up 7 bases; unmatched junction bases: 7. This CDR3 comprises 16 residues. CDR3 residues: CASSLLAGGSRNEQFF. The CDR3, as DNA: TGTGCCAGCAGTTTACTAGCGGGAGGTTCGCGGAATGAGCAGTTCTTC.

There are many counts of this clonotype. The chain combines TRBV7-9 with TRBJ2-3; D unclear. The V end was cut by 5 bases, the J end by 5 bases, with 2 bases between. The germline gives CDR1 SEHNR, CDR2 FQNEAQ (reference sequence). This CDR3 comprises 10 residues. Here the CDR3 reads CASSVDTQYF. In nucleotides, the CDR3 is TGTGCCAGCAGCGTAGATACGCAGTATTTT.

This chain joins TRBV29-1 and TRBJ2-1; possibly TRBD2 for D (6 bases). This CDR3 contains 14 residues. Germline CDR1 SQVTM, CDR2 ANQGSEA. V gave up 6 bases and J gave up 4 bases, with 16 bases separating them. The CDR3 spells CSVNFWDLYNEQFF. The CDR3 coding sequence is TGCAGCGTGAACTTCTGGGACTTATACAATGAGCAGTTCTTC.